This TCR beta chain is drawn from a study of Graves' ophthalmopathy and Graves' hyperthyroidism. Study outcomes and limitations: Blood was where most expanded thyroid clonotypes above 0.001 frequency also turned up.

Amplified material comprised TCR beta CDR3 regions derived from RNA transcripts. An opening RT-PCR round employed HTBI primers and preceded a second-round multiplex PCR. TCRdb reprocessed the multiplex PCR reads via MiXCR and lists one record per CDR3 protein. Of some 350,000 distinct CDR3 sequences in the sample, about 18% were seen once. Included hyperthyroidism patients were aged 18 to 65 and newly diagnosed (under 2 months' duration). PBMCs stemmed from 7.5 to 10 ml of fresh peripheral blood. This clonotype was observed at least ten times. The antigen is undetermined. Sequencing was carried out using peripheral blood. The sequence was collected from an adult woman with stable Graves' hyperthyroidism.

The CDR3 is CATSRDRGSSGNTIYF. CDR3 nucleotides: TGTGCCACCAGCAGAGATAGGGGTTCTTCTGGAAACACCATATATTTT. This rearrangement joins TRBV15 to TRBJ1-3; tentative D call: TRBD1 (5 bases). The CDR3 spans 16 residues. Germline V gene sequence: CDR1 LNHNV, CDR2 YYDKDF (reference sequence). Trimming took 0 bases from V and 1 from J, leaving 10 bases between them.